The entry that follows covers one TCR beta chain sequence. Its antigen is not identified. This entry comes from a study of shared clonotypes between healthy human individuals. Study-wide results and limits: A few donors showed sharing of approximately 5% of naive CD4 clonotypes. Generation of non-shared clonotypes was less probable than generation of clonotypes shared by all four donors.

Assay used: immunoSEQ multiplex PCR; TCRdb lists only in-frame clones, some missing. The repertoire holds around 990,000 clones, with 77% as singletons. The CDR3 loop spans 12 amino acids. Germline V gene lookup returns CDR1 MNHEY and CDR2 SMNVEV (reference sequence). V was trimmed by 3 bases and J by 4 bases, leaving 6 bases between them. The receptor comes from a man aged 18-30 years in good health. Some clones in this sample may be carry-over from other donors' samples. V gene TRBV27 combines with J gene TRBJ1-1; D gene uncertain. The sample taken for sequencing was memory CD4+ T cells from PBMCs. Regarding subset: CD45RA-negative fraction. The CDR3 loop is CASSFFGTEAFF. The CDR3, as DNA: TGTGCCAGCAGTTTCTTTGGCACTGAAGCTTTCTTT.